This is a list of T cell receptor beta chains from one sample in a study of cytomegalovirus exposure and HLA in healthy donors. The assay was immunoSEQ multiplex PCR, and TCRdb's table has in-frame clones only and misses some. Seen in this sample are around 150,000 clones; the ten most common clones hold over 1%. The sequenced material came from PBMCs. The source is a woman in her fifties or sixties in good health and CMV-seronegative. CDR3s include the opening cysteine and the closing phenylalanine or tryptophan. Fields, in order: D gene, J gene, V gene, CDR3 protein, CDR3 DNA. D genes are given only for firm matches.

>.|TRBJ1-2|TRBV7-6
CASSERGWNGYTF
TGTGCCAGCAGTGAGCGGGGCTGGAATGGCTACACCTTC
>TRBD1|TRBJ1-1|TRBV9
CASSALSGTGNTEAFF
TGTGCCAGCAGCGCACTTTCCGGGACAGGGAACACTGAAGCTTTCTTT
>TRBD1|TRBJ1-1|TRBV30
CAWAFQGGTEAFF
TGTGCCTGGGCCTTCCAGGGGGGCACTGAAGCTTTCTTT
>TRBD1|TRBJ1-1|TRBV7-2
CASSYDRETRQAFF
TGTGCCAGCAGCTATGACAGGGAGACTCGGCAGGCTTTCTTT
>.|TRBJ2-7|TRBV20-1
CSASGSREQYF
TGCAGTGCTAGCGGGAGTCGCGAGCAGTACTTC
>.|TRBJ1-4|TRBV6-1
CASRGNEKLFF
TGTGCCAGCCGAGGGAATGAAAAACTGTTTTTT
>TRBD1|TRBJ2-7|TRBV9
CASSGGQEPYEQYF
TGTGCCAGCAGCGGGGGACAGGAACCCTACGAGCAGTACTTC
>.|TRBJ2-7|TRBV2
CASSPVAGYEQYF
TGTGCCAGCAGTCCAGTTGCGGGCTACGAGCAGTACTTC
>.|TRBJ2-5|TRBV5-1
CASSPGLSQETQYF
TGCGCCAGCAGCCCAGGATTGAGCCAAGAGACCCAGTACTTC
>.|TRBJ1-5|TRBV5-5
CASSEDRSNQPQHF
TGTGCCAGCAGCGAGGACAGAAGCAATCAGCCCCAGCATTTT
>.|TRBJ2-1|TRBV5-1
CASSSPPRDNEQFF
TGCGCCAGCAGCTCCCCTCCCCGGGACAATGAGCAGTTCTTC
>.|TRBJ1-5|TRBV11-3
CASSLDGRGDQPQHF
TGTGCCAGCAGCTTAGACGGCAGGGGAGATCAGCCCCAGCATTTT
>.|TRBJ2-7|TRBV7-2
CASSLDSGSYEQYF
TGTGCCAGCAGCTTAGACAGTGGATCCTACGAGCAGTACTTC
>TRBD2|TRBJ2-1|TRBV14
CASREGRASPYNEQFF
TGTGCCAGCAGAGAGGGGAGGGCCTCTCCCTACAATGAGCAGTTCTTC
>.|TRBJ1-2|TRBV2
CASSENRVNYGYTF
TGTGCCAGCAGTGAAAACAGGGTCAACTATGGCTACACCTTC
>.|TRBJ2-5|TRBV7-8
CASSLARQTETQYF
TGTGCCAGCAGCTTAGCACGACAGACAGAGACCCAGTACTTC
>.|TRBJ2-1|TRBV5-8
CASNLGLYNEQFF
TGTGCCAGCAACCTTGGGCTCTACAATGAGCAGTTCTTC
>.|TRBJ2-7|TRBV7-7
CASSPWGVGEQYF
TGTGCCAGCAGCCCCTGGGGAGTCGGGGAGCAGTACTTC
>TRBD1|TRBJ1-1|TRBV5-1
CASSPRTGDNTEAFF
TGCGCCAGCAGCCCCCGGACAGGGGATAACACTGAAGCTTTCTTT
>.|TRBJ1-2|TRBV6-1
CASSESWGGGYTF
TGTGCCAGCAGTGAATCTTGGGGCGGTGGCTACACCTTC
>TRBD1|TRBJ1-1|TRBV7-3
CASSKKRGQGGGEAFF
TGTGCCAGCAGCAAAAAGAGGGGACAGGGAGGAGGGGAAGCTTTCTTT
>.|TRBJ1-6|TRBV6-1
CASREGVYNSPLHF
TGTGCCAGCAGAGAGGGGGTATATAATTCACCCCTCCACTTT
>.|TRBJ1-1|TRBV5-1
CASSLEGRYTEAFF
TGCGCCAGCAGCTTGGAAGGGAGATATACTGAAGCTTTCTTT
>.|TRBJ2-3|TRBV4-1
CASRRGPQYEDTQYF
TGCGCCAGCAGGCGGGGGCCTCAATATGAAGATACGCAGTATTTT
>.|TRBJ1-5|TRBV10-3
CAISETTDSNQPQHF
TGTGCCATCAGTGAGACGACAGATTCGAATCAGCCCCAGCATTTT
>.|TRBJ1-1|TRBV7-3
CASSSGVNTEAFF
TGTGCCAGCAGCTCGGGAGTGAACACTGAAGCTTTCTTT
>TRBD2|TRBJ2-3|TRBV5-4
CASSFGGGAADTQYF
TGTGCCAGCAGCTTTGGCGGGGGAGCCGCAGATACGCAGTATTTT
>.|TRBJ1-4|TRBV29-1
CSVERGMPNEKLFF
TGCAGCGTTGAACGCGGGATGCCTAATGAAAAACTGTTTTTT
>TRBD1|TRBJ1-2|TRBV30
CAWSPLDRGLNYGYTF
TGTGCCTGGAGTCCGTTGGACAGGGGCTTGAACTATGGCTACACCTTC
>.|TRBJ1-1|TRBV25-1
CASSPAGRLRAFF
TGTGCCAGCAGTCCAGCCGGGAGACTTCGAGCTTTCTTT
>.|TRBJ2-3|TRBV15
CATSRPDTNTQYF
TGTGCCACCAGCAGGCCCGACACAAATACGCAGTATTTT
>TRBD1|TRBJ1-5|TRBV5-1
CASSLRTGGDQPQHF
TGCGCCAGCAGCTTGCGGACAGGGGGTGATCAGCCCCAGCATTTT
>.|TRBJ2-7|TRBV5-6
CASSFGGYEQYF
TGTGCCAGCAGCTTCGGGGGATACGAGCAGTACTTC
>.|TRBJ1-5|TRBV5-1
CASSLAPGSNQPQHF
TGCGCCAGCAGCTTGGCGCCAGGGAGCAATCAGCCCCAGCATTTT
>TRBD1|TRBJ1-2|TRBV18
CASSPLGTGMNYGYTF
TGTGCCAGCTCACCTCTTGGGACAGGGATGAACTATGGCTACACCTTC
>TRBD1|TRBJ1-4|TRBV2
CASKGTGEVEKLFF
TGTGCCAGCAAGGGGACAGGGGAGGTTGAAAAACTGTTTTTT
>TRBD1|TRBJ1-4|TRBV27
CASRGQGTTNEKLFF
TGTGCCAGCAGGGGACAGGGAACAACTAATGAAAAACTGTTTTTT
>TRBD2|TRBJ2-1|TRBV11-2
CASSLAGGRHEQFF
TGTGCCAGCAGCTTGGCGGGAGGACGGCATGAGCAGTTCTTC
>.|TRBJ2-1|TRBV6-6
CASSYTIAYNEQFF
TGTGCCAGCAGTTACACTATAGCCTACAATGAGCAGTTCTTC
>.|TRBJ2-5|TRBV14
CASSQETEGPGETQYF
TGTGCCAGCAGCCAAGAAACTGAGGGCCCGGGAGAGACCCAGTACTTC
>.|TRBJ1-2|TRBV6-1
CASSEGDYYYGYTF
TGTGCCAGCAGTGAAGGGGACTACTACTATGGCTACACCTTC
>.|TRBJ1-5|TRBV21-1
CASYDLDRIGQPQHF
TGTGCCAGTTACGATTTGGACAGAATAGGGCAGCCCCAGCATTTT
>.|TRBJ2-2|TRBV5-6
CASSLGLGTGELFF
TGTGCCAGCAGCTTGGGACTTGGTACCGGGGAGCTGTTTTTT
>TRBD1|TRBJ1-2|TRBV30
CAWGQGAGYGYTF
TGTGCCTGGGGACAGGGGGCCGGCTATGGCTACACCTTC